This T cell receptor (beta chain) derives from a study of blood T cell repertoires in COVID-19. Measured with immunoSEQ multiplex PCR; TCRdb has only the in-frame clones, and not every one. This table has 300,000 to 400,000 clones, approximately 88% appearing once. Per the germline V gene, CDR1 is DFQATT and CDR2 is SNEGSKA (reference sequence). This CDR3 has 14 residues. V was shortened by 3 bases and J by 2 bases, with 11 bases between the two germline ends. Source material: peripheral blood. The chain carries TRBV20-1 and TRBJ1-5; no clear D gene. This receptor was taken from a woman in her twenties or thirties with COVID-19, enrolled during active disease. The CDR3 sequence: CSASNPGGNQPQHF. CDR3 coding DNA: TGCAGTGCTAGTAATCCGGGTGGCAATCAGCCCCAGCATTTT.